This T cell receptor beta chain was documented in a study of shared clonotypes between healthy human individuals. Study-level information: Each donor's CD8 memory used one plate, CD8 naive two, each CD4 subset three.

Turning to this clone: Its antigen is unknown.

The naive CD8 subset, CD45RO-negative cells positively selected for CCR7, excluded terminally differentiated effector memory CD45RA+ cells. Healthy and HIV-negative, the adult donors had no recent acute infections or vaccinations. Overall study findings and caveats: An expected dependence of interdonor clonotype sharing on sequencing depth was noted. Rarefaction curves obtained for sorted subsets showed sequencing incomplete despite large depth.

CDR1 SGHDT and CDR2 YYEEEE come from the germline V gene. CDR3 size: 18 residues. V gave up 3 bases and J gave up 1 base; unmatched junction bases: 5. Repertoires were generated with immunoSEQ multiplex PCR, while TCRdb's copy carries only in-frame clones and drops some. The sample has some 2.1 million clones; around 93% are singletons. V is TRBV5-6 and J is TRBJ2-2; 14 bases line up with TRBD2. The clonotype originates from a man aged 18 to 29 in good health. Some clones in this sample may be carry-over from other donors' samples. Sequencing was carried out using naive CD8+ T cells from PBMCs. CDR3 nucleotides: TGTGCCAGCAGCTCGCCAGGACTAGCGGGAGGGAACACCGGGGAGCTGTTTTTT. This codes for CASSSPGLAGGNTGELFF.